Below, 30 T cell receptor beta chains from the same sample are listed, as sequenced in a study of T cells after yellow fever vaccination. A single record per CDR3 protein comes from TCRdb applying MiXCR to the 5' RACE reads. Among hundreds of thousands of distinct CDR3 sequences listed, roughly 5.6% were seen once. The input for sequencing was CD4+ T cells sorted from PBMCs, taken on the day of the yellow fever booster vaccination. These receptors originate from a man between 18 and 35 years old who received the YFV17D yellow fever vaccine.

There are a few counts of this clonotype. This chain connects TRBV13 to TRBJ2-2, with a possible D match to TRBD1 (5 bases). Germline assignment: CDR1 PRHDT and CDR2 FYEKMQ (reference sequence). Trimming stripped 5 bases from V and 7 bases from J, with 14 bases between. The CDR3 extends over 14 amino acids. CDR3 sequence (DNA): TGTGCCAGCAGCGAGGCAGGGTCCGGCGGGGAGCTGTTTTTT. Encoded protein: CASSEAGSGGELFF. Supplemented by reference TRBV13 and TRBJ2-2, the full variable domain reads AAGVIQSPRHLIKEKRETATLKCYPIPRHDTVYWYQQGPGQDPQFLISFYEKMQSDKGSIPDRFSAQQFSDYHSELNMSSLELGDSALYFCASSEAGSGGELFFGEGSRLTVL.

The genes are TRBV12-2 and TRBJ2-5; no check of the table's D call, TRBD1, against the DNA was made. TRBV12-2 is given as a pseudogene. CDR3 length: 14 residues. The CDR3 sequence is CASRLGTGTETQYF. Here the CDR3 DNA reads TGTGCAAGTCGCTTAGGGACAGGGACGGAGACCCAGTACTTC.

This clonotype was seen more than once but under ten times. The V gene is TRBV2, the J gene TRBJ2-2; 8 bases map to TRBD1. Germline V CDR1 and CDR2: SNHLY, FYNNEI. The CDR3 has 16 amino acids. The junction had 13 bases not matched to a gene; V was cut back by 7 bases and J by 6 bases. CDR3 in amino acids: CASNLRTGSYSGELFF. Here the CDR3 DNA reads TGTGCCAGCAACCTTAGGACAGGGTCGTATTCCGGGGAGCTGTTTTTT.

This clonotype came up many times. V and J are TRBV7-6 and TRBJ2-5, with 9 bases lining up with TRBD2. V lost 4 bases to trimming and J lost 7 bases; unmatched junction nucleotides: 10. This CDR3 comprises 15 residues. CDR1 SGHVS and CDR2 FNYEAQ come from the germline V gene. The CDR3 reads CASSSTLLSGGTQYF. The DNA of the CDR3 is TGTGCCAGCAGCTCAACACTCCTTAGCGGGGGGACCCAGTACTTC.

The chain is built from TRBV6-1 and TRBJ1-1; D is unresolved. The CDR3 has 13 residues. With 1 base removed from V and 4 bases from J, the gap between germline ends came to 7 bases. Germline CDR1 and CDR2: MNHNS and SASEGT. CDR3 DNA: TGTGCCAGCAGTGAAGAGCGGGGCACTGAAGCTTTCTTT. Translated, it gives CASSEERGTEAFF.

The chain is built from TRBV7-2 and TRBJ2-1, with a weak D call TRBD1 (5 bases). Trimming took off 5 bases at V and 0 bases at J, with 11 bases between the two ends. The CDR3 contains 15 residues. Per the germline V gene, CDR1 is SGHTA and CDR2 is FQGNSA. CDR3 in amino acids: CASSQRQSSYNEQFF. The CDR3 bases are TGTGCCAGCAGCCAAAGACAGAGCTCCTACAATGAGCAGTTCTTC.

This clonotype came up a few times. The genes are TRBV7-2 and TRBJ1-4; D not certain. The CDR3 runs to 15 residues. Germline V gene lookup returns CDR1 SGHTA and CDR2 FQGNSA. V was trimmed by 1 base and J by 8 bases, leaving 14 bases between them. The CDR3 coding sequence is TGTGCCAGCAGCTTAGGGGCCGGGTCGGGCGAAAAACTGTTTTTT. Protein product: CASSLGAGSGEKLFF.

This clonotype was recorded many times. This chain uses TRBV10-3 with TRBJ1-1; D gene uncertain. Trimming took 6 bases from V and 5 from J, leaving 13 bases between them. The CDR3 extends over 13 amino acids. Germline V gene data show CDR1 as ENHRY and CDR2 as SYGVKD. The CDR3 sequence is CAIRIPGSTEAFF. The CDR3 DNA follows: TGTGCCATCAGAATACCGGGTAGTACTGAAGCTTTCTTT.

The chain recombines TRBV5-8 with TRBJ2-7; either TRBD1 or TRBD2 may fit D (5 bases each). Trimming took off 4 bases at V and 3 bases at J, with 17 bases between the two ends. This CDR3 is 15 amino acids long. Germline CDR1 SGHTS, CDR2 YDEGEE. The CDR3: CASSLGKGTFYEQYV. The CDR3 bases are TGTGCCAGCAGCCTGGGTAAAGGGACGTTCTACGAGCAGTACGTC.

This clonotype was detected a few times. The rearrangement uses TRBV7-2 and TRBJ2-3; no firm D call. The CDR3 consists of 13 residues. The ends were cut back, 1 base at V and 6 bases at J, with 8 bases in the middle. Per germline, CDR1 SGHTA and CDR2 FQGNSA. CDR3 sequence: CASSLGPVDTQYF. The CDR3 bases are TGTGCCAGCAGCTTAGGTCCAGTCGATACGCAGTATTTT.

The table lists this clonotype with many counts. This chain connects TRBV4-1 to TRBJ2-7; 10 bases align to TRBD1. CDR3 length: 15 amino acids. The germline CDR1 and CDR2 sequences are MGHRA and YSYEKL. V dropped 3 bases and J dropped 2; count of bases not matched to a gene: 4. CDR3 residues: CASSQAGTGAYEQYF. The CDR3 bases are TGCGCCAGCAGCCAGGCCGGGACAGGGGCCTACGAGCAGTACTTC.

The chain links TRBV20-1 to TRBJ1-1; D gene ambiguous. Trimming removed 3 bases from V and 2 bases from J, with 4 bases in between. CDR1 is DFQATT, CDR2 SNEGSKA, per germline (reference sequence). This CDR3 contains 11 residues. The DNA for the CDR3 is TGCAGTGCTAGGTCTAACACTGAAGCTTTCTTT. This codes for CSARSNTEAFF.

V is TRBV12-3 or TRBV12-4 and J is TRBJ1-1; D remains unclear. Trimming stripped 6 bases from V and 4 bases from J, with 15 bases between. The CDR3 extends over 14 amino acids. Here the CDR3 reads CASSTAGFGTEAFF. The CDR3 DNA is TGTGCCAGCAGCACCGCGGGGTTTGGCACTGAAGCTTTCTTT.

This clonotype was observed a handful of times. The chain carries TRBV6-5 and TRBJ1-2; D gene ambiguous. The CDR3 extends over 13 amino acids. CDR1 and CDR2 from the germline V gene are MNHEY and SVGAGI. V lost 6 bases and J lost 0, with 8 bases in between. The CDR3 coding sequence is TGTGCCAGCAGCCGGGCCGCTAACTATGGCTACACCTTC. Amino acid sequence: CASSRAANYGYTF.

In this sample, this clonotype turned up a few times. The chain carries TRBV18 and TRBJ2-3; the D is unclear. The CDR3 extends over 14 amino acids. Germline values: CDR1 KGHSH, CDR2 LQKENI. V was pared by 0 bases and J by 4 bases, with 8 bases between. CDR3 coding DNA: TGTGCCAGCTCACCACCGGCACTACCAGATACGCAGTATTTT. Protein: CASSPPALPDTQYF.

There are many counts of this clonotype. The gene calls are TRBV20-1 and TRBJ2-3; D perhaps matches TRBD1 (5 bases). The CDR3 is made up of 12 amino acids. Per germline, CDR1 DFQATT and CDR2 SNEGSKA (reference sequence). Trimming took 6 bases from V and 5 from J, leaving 12 bases between them. The CDR3 DNA is TGCAGTGCGATAAATCAGGGAGATACGCAGTATTTT. It translates to CSAINQGDTQYF.

This clonotype was seen a handful of times. The V and J genes are TRBV2 and TRBJ2-3; weak D call: TRBD2 (7 bases). The CDR3 spans 14 residues. Trimming pared 4 bases from V and 2 bases from J, leaving 10 bases between. Germline V gene data show CDR1 as SNHLY and CDR2 as FYNNEI. CDR3: CASSGGGPTDTQYF. In DNA form, the CDR3 reads TGTGCCAGCAGTGGGGGGGGCCCCACAGATACGCAGTATTTT.

Many counts were recorded for this clonotype. The chain links TRBV15 to TRBJ2-5; D not resolved. The CDR3 extends over 14 amino acids. Germline V CDR1 and CDR2: LNHNV, YYDKDF (reference sequence). Trimming removed 0 bases from V and 5 bases from J, with 10 bases in between. CDR3 DNA: TGTGCCACCAGCAGAGATTCGGACCGGGAGACCCAGTACTTC. Its translation: CATSRDSDRETQYF. Full variable domain (missing parts from reference TRBV15 and TRBJ2-5): DAMVIQNPRYQVTQFGKPVTLSCSQTLNHNVMYWYQQKSSQAPKLLFHYYDKDFNNEADTPDNFQSRRPNTSFCFLDIRSPGLGDTAMYLCATSRDSDRETQYFGPGTRLLVL.

This clonotype has at least ten counts. The chain combines TRBV7-3 with TRBJ1-2; possibly TRBD1 for D (5 bases). Trimming pared 2 bases from V and 9 bases from J, leaving 10 bases between. The CDR3 runs 12 residues. CDR1 and CDR2 (germline): SGHTA, FQGTGA. The CDR3 here is CASSLEGLRYTF. CDR3 nucleotide sequence: TGTGCCAGCAGCTTAGAGGGGCTGCGCTACACCTTC.

The chain has TRBV12-3 or TRBV12-4 and TRBJ1-5, with a weak D call TRBD1 (5 bases). The CDR3 sequence is 14 residues long. Trimming pared 7 bases from V and 4 bases from J, leaving 14 bases between. CDR3 loop: CASTNRQVNQPQHF. The DNA for the CDR3 is TGTGCCAGCACCAACAGGCAGGTTAATCAGCCCCAGCATTTT.

This clonotype was observed many times. This chain joins TRBV14 and TRBJ2-2; D unresolved. Germline CDR1 is SGHDN and CDR2 is FVKESK. The CDR3 is 15 residues long. Trimming pared 1 base from V and 2 bases from J, leaving 8 bases between. CDR3 loop: CASSQVVPNTGELFF. The DNA of the CDR3 is TGTGCCAGCAGCCAAGTGGTACCTAACACCGGGGAGCTGTTTTTT.

The gene calls are TRBV5-1 and TRBJ2-1; tentative D call: TRBD1 (5 bases). Germline V gene lookup returns CDR1 SGHRS and CDR2 YFSETQ. Deletions cut 3 bases from V and 8 bases from J, with 18 bases between. The CDR3 consists of 15 residues. This CDR3 is CASSWGSGQAHEQFF. The CDR3 DNA is TGCGCCAGCAGCTGGGGCAGTGGGCAGGCACATGAGCAGTTCTTC.

This clonotype was recorded many times. The gene calls are TRBV5-4 and TRBJ2-5; TRBD2 agrees at 9 bases. V trimming: 2 bases; J trimming: 2 bases; junction bases outside the gene matches: 4. The CDR3 has 15 residues. Per germline, CDR1 SGHNT and CDR2 YYREEE (reference sequence). The chain's CDR3 is CASSLPSGIQETQYF. Here the CDR3 DNA reads TGTGCCAGCAGCTTACCTAGCGGGATTCAAGAGACCCAGTACTTC.

V gene TRBV15 combines with J gene TRBJ2-4, with D possibly called TRBD1 or TRBD2 (5 bases each). CDR3 length: 15 amino acids. V dropped 1 base and J dropped 7 bases, with 14 bases sitting between them. Per the germline V gene, CDR1 is LNHNV and CDR2 is YYDKDF (reference sequence). CDR3 DNA sequence: TGTGCCACCAGCAGAGGGGTGGGACGCCCCAACATTCAGTACTTC. Translated: CATSRGVGRPNIQYF.

This clonotype has more than one count but fewer than ten. This rearrangement joins TRBV7-2 to TRBJ1-1, with D perhaps TRBD1 (6 bases). Per the germline V gene, CDR1 is SGHTA and CDR2 is FQGNSA. V was cut by 2 bases and J by 3 bases, with 10 bases left in between. The CDR3 covers 14 residues. Written as DNA, the CDR3 is TGTGCCAGCAGCTTAACAGGGAAGGACACTGAAGCTTTCTTT. It codes for CASSLTGKDTEAFF.

This clonotype was found many times. This chain connects TRBV20-1 to TRBJ2-5; D gene uncertain. Germline-derived CDR1 and CDR2 are DFQATT and SNEGSKA (reference sequence). There are 14 residues in the CDR3. Trimming removed 4 bases from V and 1 base from J, with 13 bases in between. CDR3 nucleotide sequence: TGCAGTGCTACCATCGCAGGCACCCAAGAGACCCAGTACTTC. This codes for CSATIAGTQETQYF.

This clonotype was seen only a few times. CDR3 in DNA: TGCAGTGCTAGGAGACAGCCGAACACTGAAGCTTTCTTT. It is translated as CSARRQPNTEAFF. V gene TRBV20-1 combines with J gene TRBJ1-1; D might be TRBD1 (5 bases). The CDR3 spans 13 residues. Trimming left V 3 bases short and J 1 base short, with 9 bases between. Germline values: CDR1 DFQATT, CDR2 SNEGSKA (reference sequence).

This clonotype was detected only a few times. The J gene is TRBJ2-3, the V gene TRBV7-9; D is perhaps TRBD2 (5 bases). Germline assignment: CDR1 SEHNR and CDR2 FQNEAQ (reference sequence). The V and J ends lost 7 bases and 10 bases respectively, with 15 bases between them. The CDR3 loop spans 12 amino acids. CDR3 loop: CASNSGGRAQYF. DNA for the CDR3: TGTGCCAGCAACTCCGGAGGCAGAGCGCAGTATTTT.

V and J are TRBV5-4 and TRBJ2-3; 12 bases are shared with TRBD2. Germline CDR1 SGHNT, CDR2 YYREEE (reference sequence). The CDR3 contains 16 residues. The V and J ends lost 6 bases and 4 bases, in that order; junction bases with no gene match: 9. CDR3 bases: TGTGCCAGCATCCTACGACTAGCGGGGGCGGCAGATACGCAGTATTTT. It codes for CASILRLAGAADTQYF. The whole variable domain, remainder taken from reference TRBV5-4 and TRBJ2-3, is ETGVTQSPTHLIKTRGQQVTLRCSSQSGHNTVSWYQQALGQGPQFIFQYYREEENGRGNFPPRFSGLQFPNYSSELNVNALELDDSALYLCASILRLAGAADTQYFGPGTRLTVL.

J is TRBJ1-1 and V is TRBV12-3 or TRBV12-4; D ambiguous. Deletions cut 5 bases from V and 1 base from J, with 8 bases between. The CDR3 sequence is 13 residues long. The CDR3 spells CASSASGNTEAFF. CDR3 coding DNA: TGTGCCAGCAGTGCTTCGGGGAACACTGAAGCTTTCTTT.